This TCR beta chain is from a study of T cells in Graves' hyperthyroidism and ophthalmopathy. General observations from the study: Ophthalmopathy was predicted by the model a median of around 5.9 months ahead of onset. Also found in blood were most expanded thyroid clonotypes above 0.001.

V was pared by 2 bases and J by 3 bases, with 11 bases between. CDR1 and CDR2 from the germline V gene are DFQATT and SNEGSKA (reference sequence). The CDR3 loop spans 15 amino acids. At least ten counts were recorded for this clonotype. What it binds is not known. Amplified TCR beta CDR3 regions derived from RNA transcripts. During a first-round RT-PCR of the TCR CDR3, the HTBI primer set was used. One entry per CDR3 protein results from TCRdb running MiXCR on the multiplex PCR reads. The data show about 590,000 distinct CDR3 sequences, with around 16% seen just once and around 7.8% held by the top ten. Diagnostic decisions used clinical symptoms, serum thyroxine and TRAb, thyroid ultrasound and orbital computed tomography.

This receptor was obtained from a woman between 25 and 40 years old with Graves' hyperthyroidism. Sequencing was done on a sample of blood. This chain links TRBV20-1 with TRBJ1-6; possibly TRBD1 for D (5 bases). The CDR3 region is CSARQGSVYNSPLHF. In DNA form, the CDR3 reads TGCAGTGCTAGACAGGGTTCAGTCTATAATTCACCCCTCCACTTT.